This T cell receptor (beta chain) was retrieved from a study of cytomegalovirus exposure and HLA in healthy donors. Broader study findings: Reportedly, diagnosis of cytomegalovirus status by the classifier showed high specificity and sensitivity. The tendency of first-cohort TCR clusters to co-occur in the 120 or so validation repertoires was identified by a subsequent analysis. The study found most TCR sequences rare, yet found some public TCRs in many donors. Specificity for CMV antigens was confirmed in vitro for three of the CMV-associated chains.

TCRdb keeps only in-frame clones here, not all; method: immunoSEQ multiplex PCR. The data contain approximately 120,000 clones, almost 90% of them singletons. With 4 bases clipped from V and 6 bases from J, the junction kept 12 bases outside the gene matches. The CDR3 extends over 15 amino acids. The germline gives CDR1 SGHNT, CDR2 YYREEE (reference sequence). Details on this clone: The antigen is unknown.

The sample consisted of PBMCs. This chain joins TRBV5-4 and TRBJ2-7; 8 bases match TRBD1. The receptor's source is a woman younger than 35 in good health and CMV-seronegative. CDR3 nucleotides: TGTGCCAGCAGCAGGATCCCAGGGGGCAACATCGAGCAGTACTTC. Protein: CASSRIPGGNIEQYF.